One and the same sample provided the 25 T cell receptor beta chains below, sequenced in a study of technical replicates of blood from several donors. Sequenced by immunoSEQ multiplex PCR; TCRdb stores in-frame clones only, minus some. The sample carries about 70,000 clones, roughly 97% recorded once. Material: T cells isolated from PBMCs. The origin of the receptors is a human donor in good health.

The V gene is TRBV7-3, the J gene TRBJ2-7, with TRBD1 matching 9 bases. V lost 5 bases, J lost 4 bases, and 9 bases stayed unmatched. The V gene's germline CDR1 is SGHTA and CDR2 FQGTGA. CDR3 length: 15 residues. The CDR3 region is CASSNHGTGIYEQYF. The CDR3 DNA is TGTGCCAGCAGCAACCACGGGACAGGGATTTACGAGCAGTACTTC. The complete variable domain, with remaining parts taken from reference TRBV7-3 and TRBJ2-7, reads GAGVSQTPSNKVTEKGKYVELRCDPISGHTALYWYRQSLGQGPEFLIYFQGTGAADDSGLPNDRFFAVRPEGSVSTLKIQRTERGDSAVYLCASSNHGTGIYEQYFGPGTRLTVT.

Here the CDR3 DNA reads TGTGCCAGCAGCCGGGACAGTGGAACAGATACGCAGTATTTT. It specifies CASSRDSGTDTQYF. This sequence joins TRBV2 and TRBJ2-3; 7 positions agree with TRBD1. With V trimmed by 6 bases and J by 3 bases, 6 bases remained unmatched. CDR3 length: 14 amino acids. Germline assignment: CDR1 SNHLY and CDR2 FYNNEI.

This chain links TRBV5-4 with TRBJ2-1; 15 positions agree with TRBD2. V gave up 2 bases and J gave up 7 bases; unmatched junction bases: 1. The CDR3 sequence is 15 residues long. The V gene's germline CDR1 is SGHNT and CDR2 YYREEE (reference sequence). The CDR3 spells CASSLGLAGGNEQFF. The CDR3 DNA reads as TGTGCCAGCAGCTTAGGACTAGCGGGGGGGAATGAGCAGTTCTTC.

The rearrangement joins TRBV5-4 to TRBJ2-2; D remains unclear. V gave up 4 bases and J gave up 1 base, with 17 bases separating them. The length of the CDR3 is 17 residues. Germline V gene lookup returns CDR1 SGHNT and CDR2 YYREEE (reference sequence). The CDR3, as DNA: TGTGCCAGCAGCGGGCCCCTGACGTTGAGGAACACCGGGGAGCTGTTTTTT. Protein: CASSGPLTLRNTGELFF.

This chain links TRBV10-3 with TRBJ2-3, with 8 bases aligning to TRBD2. CDR1 ENHRY and CDR2 SYGVKD come from the germline V gene. J gave up 6 bases and V 3 bases, and 5 bases lay outside the gene matches. The CDR3 is 14 amino acids. The CDR3 nucleotides are TGTGCCATCAGTGATCCCGGGAGGGGGGATACGCAGTATTTT. As protein: CAISDPGRGDTQYF.

The rearrangement links TRBV7-6 to TRBJ2-1; D might be TRBD1 (6 bases). V was trimmed by 1 base and J by 0 bases, leaving 10 bases between them. CDR1 is SGHVS, CDR2 FNYEAQ, per germline. The CDR3 loop spans 16 amino acids. For the CDR3, the DNA is TGTGCCAGCAGCTTAGGACAGGCGAGCTCCTACAATGAGCAGTTCTTC. Translating it yields CASSLGQASSYNEQFF.

The chain recombines TRBV6-4 with TRBJ2-1; TRBD1 matches 7 bases. This CDR3 region has 12 residues. With V trimmed by 5 bases and J by 8 bases, 3 bases remained unmatched. Germline assignment: CDR1 MRHNA and CDR2 SNTAGT. CDR3 residues: CASSNRGHEQFF. CDR3 DNA: TGTGCCAGCAGTAACAGGGGTCATGAGCAGTTCTTC.

The chain is built from TRBV29-1 and TRBJ2-1; 10 bases align to TRBD1. CDR1 SQVTM and CDR2 ANQGSEA come from the germline V gene. J was trimmed by 4 bases and V by 7 bases; bases with no gene match: 7. There are 14 residues in the CDR3. The CDR3 loop is CSDLGQGEYNEQFF. CDR3 DNA: TGCAGCGACTTAGGACAGGGGGAGTACAATGAGCAGTTCTTC.

The V and J genes are TRBV4-2 and TRBJ1-3, with D unresolved. Deletions cut 1 base from V and 0 bases from J, with 10 bases between. CDR3 length: 16 amino acids. Germline assignment: CDR1 LGHNA and CDR2 YNFKEQ. CDR3 bases: TGTGCCAGCAGCCAAGCTTTCACCTACTCTGGAAACACCATATATTTT. It is translated as CASSQAFTYSGNTIYF.

This chain links TRBV6-5 with TRBJ2-7, with 7 positions matching TRBD2. Trimming took 4 bases from V and 0 from J; bases not matched to a gene: 6. The CDR3 covers 15 residues. The V gene's germline CDR1 is MNHEY and CDR2 SVGAGI. Written as DNA, the CDR3 is TGTGCCAGCAGTTCTCTAGCGGCGGTCTCCTACGAGCAGTACTTC. Its protein product is CASSSLAAVSYEQYF.

The V call is TRBV7-9, the J call TRBJ2-1, with D perhaps TRBD2 (5 bases). CDR3 size: 13 residues. Germline V gene lookup returns CDR1 SEHNR and CDR2 FQNEAQ (reference sequence). V was pared by 5 bases and J by 6 bases, with 11 bases between. CDR3 DNA: TGTGCCAGCAGCCTTACTAGAGTCAATGAGCAGTTCTTC. This translates into CASSLTRVNEQFF.

The chain employs TRBV5-1 and TRBJ1-3; weak D call: TRBD1 (5 bases). The V and J ends lost 2 bases and 0 bases respectively, with 6 bases between them. CDR1 and CDR2 (germline): SGHRS, YFSETQ. This CDR3 is 14 amino acids long. In nucleotides, the CDR3 is TGCGCCAGCAGCTTAGGGGTCTCTGGAAACACCATATATTTT. Translated, it gives CASSLGVSGNTIYF.

J is TRBJ2-5 and V is TRBV21-1; the table's D call of TRBD1 was not tested on the DNA. TRBV21-1 corresponds to a pseudogene. CDR3 length: 18 amino acids. The DNA of the CDR3 is TGTGCCAGCAGCAAAAACAGTGGACAGTGGCCTGTGGAAGAGACCCAGTACTTC. Residues: CASSKNSGQWPVEETQYF.

The rearrangement links TRBV2 to TRBJ1-1; no definite D call. From germline, CDR1 is SNHLY and CDR2 FYNNEI. Trimming left V 9 bases short and J 0 bases short, with 11 bases between. The CDR3 consists of 13 residues. The CDR3 DNA reads TGTGCCAGGAGTCGGGTGGTGAACACTGAAGCTTTCTTT. As protein: CARSRVVNTEAFF.

This chain uses TRBV28 with TRBJ1-2; TRBD1 matches at 9 bases. The CDR3 has 14 amino acids. Germline lookup yields CDR1 MDHEN and CDR2 SYDVKM. V lost 4 bases, J lost 5 bases, and 5 bases stayed unmatched. CDR3 region: CASSSGTGLYGYTF. For the CDR3, the DNA is TGTGCCAGCAGTTCCGGGACAGGGCTTTATGGCTACACCTTC.

The CDR3 DNA follows: TGTGCCAGTAGTATCCAGGGTAGCTCCTACGAGCAGTACTTC. Its protein product is CASSIQGSSYEQYF. This chain uses TRBV19 with TRBJ2-7; perhaps TRBD1 as D (5 bases). CDR3 length: 14 residues. Germline V gene sequence: CDR1 LNHDA, CDR2 SQIVND (reference sequence). The ends were cut back, 3 bases at V and 0 bases at J, with 9 bases in the middle.

The chain uses TRBV6-1 and TRBJ2-1, with TRBD2 matching over 9 bases. Trimming cost V 2 bases and J 4 bases; bases outside gene matches: 6. The CDR3 runs 16 residues. The germline V gene has CDR1 MNHNS and CDR2 SASEGT. The CDR3 nucleotides read TGTGCCAGCAGTGAACTCTCTAGCGGGGAGTACAATGAGCAGTTCTTC. Translating gives CASSELSSGEYNEQFF.

The V gene is TRBV6-5, the J gene TRBJ1-1; no clear D. The CDR3 contains 12 residues. Trimming removed 7 bases at V and 4 bases at J, with 10 bases between. The germline V gene has CDR1 MNHEY and CDR2 SVGAGI. The CDR3 loop reads CASTSPITEAFF. In DNA form, the CDR3 reads TGTGCCAGCACCTCCCCTATCACTGAAGCTTTCTTT.

The chain uses TRBV19 and TRBJ2-2, with 11 nucleotides matching TRBD2. This CDR3 is 20 amino acids long. V was clipped by 5 bases and J by 3 bases; unmatched bases: 17. The germline V gene encodes CDR1 LNHDA and CDR2 SQIVND (reference sequence). In nucleotides, the CDR3 is TGTGCCAGTAGTTCTAACTCCCGACTAGCGGGAAAGTCGGACACCGGGGAGCTGTTTTTT. Protein: CASSSNSRLAGKSDTGELFF.

This rearrangement joins TRBV6-1 to TRBJ2-4; 9 bases are a match to TRBD1. V shed 2 bases, J shed 1 base, and the junction held 12 bases outside the gene matches. CDR3 length: 19 residues. Germline CDR1 is MNHNS and CDR2 is SASEGT. The CDR3 sequence: CASSEPRLRTGVAKNIQYF. The CDR3 DNA is TGTGCCAGCAGTGAACCCAGACTAAGGACAGGGGTGGCCAAAAACATTCAGTACTTC.

This clone was counted once. The V call is TRBV4-1, the J call TRBJ2-7; the D gene is possibly TRBD2 (5 bases). Germline assignment: CDR1 MGHRA and CDR2 YSYEKL. Trimming shortened V by 1 base and J by 0 bases, and 16 bases separated the two germline ends. The CDR3 has 17 residues. CDR3 sequence reads: CASSQGRLRGSSYEQYF. The CDR3 DNA reads as TGCGCCAGCAGCCAAGGAAGGTTGAGAGGGAGCTCCTACGAGCAGTACTTC.

V gene TRBV30 combines with J gene TRBJ1-4, with TRBD1 matching 7 bases. Per germline, CDR1 GTSNPN and CDR2 SVGIG (reference sequence). The V and J ends lost 5 bases and 4 bases, in that order; junction bases with no gene match: 7. This CDR3 is built from 14 residues. The DNA of the CDR3 is TGTGCCTGGTCCTGGACAGGCGTTAATGAAAAACTGTTTTTT. Residues: CAWSWTGVNEKLFF.

The V gene is TRBV4-1, the J gene TRBJ2-7, with TRBD1 identical over 9 bases. V was pared by 1 base and J by 1 base, with 8 bases of the junction left unmatched. This CDR3 has 17 amino acids. Germline CDR1 reads MGHRA; CDR2 reads YSYEKL. The CDR3 region has the DNA TGCGCCAGCAGCCAAGGGGTCTCAGGACAGGGGTCCTACGAGCAGTACTTC. Its protein product is CASSQGVSGQGSYEQYF.

The chain uses TRBV28 and TRBJ2-3; the D gene is possibly TRBD2 (5 bases). Trimming left V 10 bases short and J 4 bases short, with 18 bases between. CDR3 length: 14 residues. The germline CDR1 and CDR2 sequences are MDHEN and SYDVKM. The CDR3 sequence: CATQIGSFADTQYF. The CDR3 DNA reads as TGTGCCACCCAGATTGGGAGCTTCGCAGATACGCAGTATTTT.

The rearrangement joins TRBV30 to TRBJ2-1, with 8 bases matching TRBD2. Germline lookup yields CDR1 GTSNPN and CDR2 SVGIG (reference sequence). Trimming removed 5 bases from V and 3 bases from J; junction bases left unmatched: 6. The CDR3 spans 14 residues. The CDR3, as DNA: TGTGCCTGGGGAAGGGGACTAGGCTACAATGAGCAGTTCTTC. This codes for CAWGRGLGYNEQFF.